The 5 T cell receptor beta chains below come from one sample, sequenced in a study of blood T cell repertoires in COVID-19. Measured with immunoSEQ multiplex PCR; TCRdb has only the in-frame clones, and not every one. The sample shows 140,000 to 150,000 clones, roughly 89% of them seen only once. The sequenced material came from PBMCs or T cells enriched from blood (not recorded which). The source is a woman aged 45 to 65 who had been exposed to COVID-19.

This clone has just a few counts. V is TRBV5-4 and J is TRBJ1-1, with D possibly TRBD1 on 6 matching bases. CDR1 and CDR2 (germline): SGHNT, YYREEE (reference sequence). V was trimmed by 4 bases and J by 2 bases, leaving 18 bases between them. CDR3 length equals 16 residues. For the CDR3, the DNA is TGTGCCAGCAGCCCAAACCCCAGGGGAAGAAACACTGAAGCTTTCTTT. Translating gives CASSPNPRGRNTEAFF.

This chain links TRBV6-6 with TRBJ2-2; a possible D gene is TRBD2 (6 bases). The CDR3 consists of 13 residues. Germline V lookup: CDR1 MNHNY, CDR2 SVGAGI (reference sequence). Trimming stripped 5 bases from V and 9 bases from J, with 13 bases between. CDR3 loop: CASSPEGLRELFF. The CDR3 bases are TGTGCCAGCAGTCCGGAGGGGCTTCGGGAGCTGTTTTTT.

This chain links TRBV21-1 with TRBJ2-7; the DNA was not used to check the table's D call, TRBD1. TRBV21-1 is a pseudogene segment. The CDR3 spans 15 residues. Written as DNA, the CDR3 is TGTGCCAGCAGCCTTTGGTATGGACAGGTTCACGAGCAGTACTTC. The encoded protein is CASSLWYGQVHEQYF.

This chain joins TRBV10-3 and TRBJ1-2; TRBD1 aligns across 10 bases. CDR3 size: 15 residues. The germline V gene encodes CDR1 ENHRY and CDR2 SYGVKD. The J segment lost 2 bases and the V segment lost 7 bases, leaving 7 bases of the junction unmatched. Here the CDR3 reads CAIIAGQGVNYGYTF. CDR3 DNA: TGTGCCATCATCGCCGGACAGGGGGTGAACTATGGCTACACCTTC.

The chain links TRBV5-1 to TRBJ1-5, with TRBD1 matching 10 bases. The V and J ends lost 2 bases and 5 bases, in that order; junction bases with no gene match: 4. Per germline, CDR1 SGHRS and CDR2 YFSETQ. The length of the CDR3 is 15 residues. The CDR3 spells CASSLTGTGDQPQHF. The CDR3 DNA follows: TGCGCCAGCAGCTTAACCGGGACAGGGGATCAGCCCCAGCATTTT.